This T cell receptor (beta chain) was sequenced in a study of circulating and synovial CD4+ cells in juvenile arthritis. V lost 4 bases and J 6 bases, leaving 12 bases between the germline ends. Per the germline V gene, CDR1 is SGHTA and CDR2 is FQGTGA. The CDR3 length is 13 residues. About this clone: Its antigen remains unidentified.

Donors were patients with active juvenile idiopathic arthritis. Measured with immunoSEQ multiplex PCR; TCRdb has only the in-frame clones, and not every one. Here the sample spans 36,000 or so clones, approximately 96% being singletons. Findings of the study overall: Overlap with synovium rose as more T cells were sequenced. T cell genome counts differed by at least an order of magnitude between CPL and CD4 samples. Circulating pathogenic-like lymphocytes shared a substantially higher fraction of CDR3 sequences with synovium than bulk blood.

The TCR was taken from a human donor with juvenile idiopathic arthritis. The chain joins TRBV7-3 to TRBJ1-2, with D possibly TRBD1 on 6 matching bases. Material: CD4+ T cells from blood. CDR3 DNA: TGTGCCAGCAGCTCCTTCCCAGGGGATGGCTACACCTTC. Protein: CASSSFPGDGYTF.